This is a list of T cell receptor beta chains from one sample in a study of T cells in Graves' hyperthyroidism and ophthalmopathy. TCRdb used MiXCR to reprocess the multiplex PCR reads, holding one entry per CDR3 protein. The data show about 560,000 distinct CDR3 sequences, over 15% seen once. The specimen sequenced was blood. Every receptor here comes from a woman under 30 with Graves' hyperthyroidism. Each CDR3 is given with its conserved first and last residue. The order of the fields is J gene, D gene, clone size, V gene, CDR3 protein, CDR3 DNA. A D gene is named only where the DNA matches it firmly. Clone size is stated in some rows and not others, as once, few, many or a class when expanded.

>TRBJ2-3|.|.|TRBV9
CASSARTDTQYF
TGTGCCAGCAGCGCCCGCACAGATACGCAGTATTTT
>TRBJ1-6|.|.|TRBV6-2/TRBV6-3
CASNGFENSPLHF
TGTGCCAGCAATGGGTTCGAGAATTCACCCCTCCACTTT
>TRBJ2-3|.|many|TRBV12-3/TRBV12-4
CASSFRELTDTQYF
TGTGCCAGCAGTTTCAGGGAGCTCACAGATACGCAGTATTTT
>TRBJ1-2|TRBD1|few|TRBV24-1
CATSDWSGGEKGAVYGYTF
TGTGCCACCAGTGACTGGTCAGGGGGCGAAAAGGGCGCGGTCTATGGCTACACCTTC
>TRBJ2-3|TRBD2|.|TRBV7-8
CASSLRSRGGHDTQYF
TGTGCCAGCAGCTTAAGGAGCCGGGGGGGCCACGATACGCAGTATTTT
>TRBJ2-2|.|many|TRBV11-2
CASSSLPFRDGELFF
TGTGCCAGCAGCTCCCTCCCCTTCCGGGACGGGGAGCTGTTTTTT
>TRBJ2-1|TRBD1|few|TRBV3-1
CASSKDRGRPEQFF
TGTGCCAGCAGCAAGGACAGGGGGCGACCTGAGCAGTTCTTC
>TRBJ2-2|.|many|TRBV12-3/TRBV12-4
CASRSTVTGELFF
TGTGCCAGCAGATCCACAGTCACCGGGGAGCTGTTTTTT
>TRBJ1-2|.|many|TRBV3-1
CASSLLTENYGYTF
TGTGCCAGCAGCCTGTTGACAGAAAACTATGGCTACACCTTC
>TRBJ1-1|TRBD1|.|TRBV20-1
CSANPGQTNTEAFF
TGCAGTGCAAATCCGGGACAGACGAACACTGAAGCTTTCTTT
>TRBJ1-3|.|.|TRBV6-1
CASSATGSGNTIYF
TGTGCCAGCAGCGCTACAGGGTCAGGAAACACCATATATTTT
>TRBJ2-1|TRBD2|many|TRBV2
CASSPSGGLRNEQFF
TGTGCCAGCAGTCCTAGCGGGGGCTTGAGGAATGAGCAGTTCTTC
>TRBJ2-7|.|many|TRBV3-1
CASSQDDGTGEQYF
TGTGCCAGCAGCCAAGACGACGGGACGGGGGAGCAGTACTTC
>TRBJ2-5|.|many|TRBV6-2/TRBV6-3
CASSRLGAQYF
TGTGCCAGCAGTCGCCTCGGGGCCCAGTACTTC
>TRBJ2-1|.|.|TRBV7-2
CASIPPRTTSYNEQFF
TGTGCCAGCATCCCGCCCAGGACAACCTCCTACAATGAGCAGTTCTTC
>TRBJ1-2|.|once|TRBV28
CASSLGGKSYGYTF
TGTGCCAGCAGTTTAGGGGGGAAAAGCTATGGCTACACCTTC
>TRBJ2-4|.|many|TRBV11-2
CASSLDATGNIQYF
TGTGCCAGCAGCTTAGATGCGACAGGAAACATTCAGTACTTC
>TRBJ2-7|TRBD2|many|TRBV12-3/TRBV12-4
CASSMLGGVTYEQYF
TGTGCCAGCAGTATGTTGGGGGGGGTAACGTACGAGCAGTACTTC
>TRBJ1-6|.|.|TRBV27
CASSSNSRPLHF
TGTGCCAGCAGTTCTAATTCACGACCCCTCCACTTT
>TRBJ2-5|TRBD2|.|TRBV20-1
CSAIGTSGAQETQYF
TGCAGTGCTATCGGGACTAGCGGGGCCCAAGAGACCCAGTACTTC
>TRBJ1-3|.|.|TRBV2
CASREKSSGNTIYF
TGTGCCAGCAGGGAAAAAAGCTCTGGAAACACCATATATTTT
>TRBJ1-1|.|many|TRBV12-3/TRBV12-4
CASSFEDTEAFF
TGTGCCAGCAGTTTTGAAGACACTGAAGCTTTCTTT
>TRBJ2-5|.|.|TRBV7-9
CASSSDAGPGRTQYF
TGTGCCAGCAGCTCTGATGCTGGCCCTGGGAGGACCCAGTACTTC
>TRBJ1-2|.|.|TRBV19
CASRTVSNYGYTF
TGTGCCAGTAGGACAGTTTCTAACTATGGCTACACCTTC
>TRBJ1-1|.|many|TRBV10-3
CAISENMNTEAFF
TGTGCCATCAGTGAAAACATGAACACTGAAGCTTTCTTT
>TRBJ2-7|TRBD2|many|TRBV5-5
CASSLGGLAGNSYEQYF
TGTGCCAGCAGCTTGGGGGGACTAGCGGGAAACTCCTACGAGCAGTACTTC
>TRBJ1-1|.|many|TRBV12-3/TRBV12-4
CASIPGWGPTEAFF
TGTGCCAGCATCCCGGGGTGGGGCCCCACTGAAGCTTTCTTT
>TRBJ1-4|.|.|TRBV5-1
CASSLGGPTNEKLFF
TGCGCCAGCAGCTTGGGAGGGCCAACTAATGAAAAACTGTTTTTT
>TRBJ1-1|.|.|TRBV7-2
CASSLAPGITEAFF
TGTGCCAGCAGCTTAGCGCCAGGGATCACTGAAGCTTTCTTT
>TRBJ2-1|.|many|TRBV12-3/TRBV12-4
CASSPAHAEQFF
TGTGCCAGCAGCCCCGCACATGCTGAGCAGTTCTTC
>TRBJ2-1|TRBD2|many|TRBV7-6
CASSLEPVAGYNEQFF
TGTGCCAGCAGCTTAGAGCCTGTAGCGGGGTACAATGAGCAGTTCTTC
>TRBJ2-1|.|.|TRBV2
CASRVSLSLEQFF
TGTGCCAGCCGCGTTAGTCTTTCACTTGAGCAGTTCTTC
>TRBJ2-5|.|few|TRBV6-2/TRBV6-3
CASSPHPRETQYF
TGTGCCAGCAGTCCTCACCCCAGAGAGACCCAGTACTTC